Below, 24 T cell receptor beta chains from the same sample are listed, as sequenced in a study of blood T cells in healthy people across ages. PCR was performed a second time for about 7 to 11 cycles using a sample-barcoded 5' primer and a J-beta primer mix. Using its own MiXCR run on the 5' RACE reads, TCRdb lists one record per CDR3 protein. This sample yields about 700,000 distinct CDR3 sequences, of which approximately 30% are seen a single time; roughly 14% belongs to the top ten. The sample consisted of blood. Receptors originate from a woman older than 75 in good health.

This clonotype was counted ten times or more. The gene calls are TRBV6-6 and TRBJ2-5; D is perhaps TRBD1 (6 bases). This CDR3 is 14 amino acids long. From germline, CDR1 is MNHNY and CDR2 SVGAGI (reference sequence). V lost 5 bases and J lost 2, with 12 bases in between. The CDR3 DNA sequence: TGTGCCAGCAGTCAACGGACAGTACAAGAGACCCAGTACTTC. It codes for CASSQRTVQETQYF.

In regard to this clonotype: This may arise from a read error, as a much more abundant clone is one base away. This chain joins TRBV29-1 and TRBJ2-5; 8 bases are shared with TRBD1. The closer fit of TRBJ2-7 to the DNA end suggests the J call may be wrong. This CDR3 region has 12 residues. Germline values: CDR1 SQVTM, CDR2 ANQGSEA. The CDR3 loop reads CSVGTGSYEQYF. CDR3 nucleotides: TGCAGCGTTGGGACAGGGAGCTACGAGCAGTACTTC.

The CDR3 DNA follows: TGCGCCAGCAGCTGGGAGCCGGGGAGCTCCTACGAGCAGTACTTC. It encodes CASSWEPGSSYEQYF. The genes are TRBV5-1 and TRBJ2-7, with D maybe TRBD2 (5 bases). There are 15 residues in the CDR3. The V end was cut by 3 bases, the J end by 0 bases, with 13 bases between. The germline CDR1 and CDR2 sequences are SGHRS and YFSETQ.

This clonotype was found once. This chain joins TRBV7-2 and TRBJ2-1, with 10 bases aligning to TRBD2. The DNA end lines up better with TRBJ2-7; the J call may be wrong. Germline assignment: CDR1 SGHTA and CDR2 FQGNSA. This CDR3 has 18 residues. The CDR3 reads CASSYRGPQRGGDNEQYF. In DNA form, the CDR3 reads TGTGCCAGCAGCTACCGGGGTCCCCAGCGGGGGGGCGACAATGAGCAGTACTTC.

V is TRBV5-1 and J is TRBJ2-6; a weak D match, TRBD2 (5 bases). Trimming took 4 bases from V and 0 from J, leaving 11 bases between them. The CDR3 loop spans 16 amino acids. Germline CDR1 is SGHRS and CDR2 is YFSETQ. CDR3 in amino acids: CASSRMGDSGANVLTF. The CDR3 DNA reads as TGCGCCAGCAGCCGAATGGGAGACTCTGGGGCCAACGTCCTGACTTTC.

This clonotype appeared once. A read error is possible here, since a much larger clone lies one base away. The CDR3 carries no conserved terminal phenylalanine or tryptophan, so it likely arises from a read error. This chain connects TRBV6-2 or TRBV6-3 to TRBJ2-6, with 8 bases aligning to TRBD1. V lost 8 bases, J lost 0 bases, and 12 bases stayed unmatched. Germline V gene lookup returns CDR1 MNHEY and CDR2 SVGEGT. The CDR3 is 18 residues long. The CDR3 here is CASAKRAGGPSGANVLTV. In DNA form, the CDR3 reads TGTGCCAGCGCTAAAAGAGCAGGGGGCCCCTCTGGGGCCAACGTCCTGACTGTC.

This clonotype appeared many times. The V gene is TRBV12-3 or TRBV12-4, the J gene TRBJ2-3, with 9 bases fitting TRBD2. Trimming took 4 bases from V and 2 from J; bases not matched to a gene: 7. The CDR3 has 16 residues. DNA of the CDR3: TGTGCCAGCAGTTGGGACAGCGGGGGGCCCACAGATACGCAGTATTTT. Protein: CASSWDSGGPTDTQYF.

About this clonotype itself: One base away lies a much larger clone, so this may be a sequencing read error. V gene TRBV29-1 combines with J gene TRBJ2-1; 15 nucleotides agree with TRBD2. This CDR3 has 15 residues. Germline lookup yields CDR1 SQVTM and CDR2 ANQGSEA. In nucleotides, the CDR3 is TGCAGCGGTGAAGGACTAGCGGGGGGGCCCAATGAGCAGTTCTTC. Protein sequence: CSGEGLAGGPNEQFF.

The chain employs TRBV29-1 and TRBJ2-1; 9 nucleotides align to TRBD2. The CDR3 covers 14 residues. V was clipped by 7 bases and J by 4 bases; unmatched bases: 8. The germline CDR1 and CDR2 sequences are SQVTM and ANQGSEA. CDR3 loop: CSGTIAGDYNEQFF. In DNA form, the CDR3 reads TGCAGCGGAACCATAGCGGGGGATTACAATGAGCAGTTCTTC.

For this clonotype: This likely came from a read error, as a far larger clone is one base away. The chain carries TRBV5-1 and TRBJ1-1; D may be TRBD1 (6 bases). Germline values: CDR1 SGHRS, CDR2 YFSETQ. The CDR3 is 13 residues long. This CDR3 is CASSLERDTEALF. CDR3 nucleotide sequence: TGCGCCAGCAGCTTGGAAAGGGACACTGAAGCTTTGTTT.

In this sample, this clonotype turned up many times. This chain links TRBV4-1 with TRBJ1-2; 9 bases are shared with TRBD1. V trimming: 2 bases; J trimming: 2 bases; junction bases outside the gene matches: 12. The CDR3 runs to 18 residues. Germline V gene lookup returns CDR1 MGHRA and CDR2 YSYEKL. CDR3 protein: CASSQPTGQGISNYGYTF. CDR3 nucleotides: TGCGCCAGCAGCCAACCTACCGGACAGGGGATCTCGAACTATGGCTACACCTTC.

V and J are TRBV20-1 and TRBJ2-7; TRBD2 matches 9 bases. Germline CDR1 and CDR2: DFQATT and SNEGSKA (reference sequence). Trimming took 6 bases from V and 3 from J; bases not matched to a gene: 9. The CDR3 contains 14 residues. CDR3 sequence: CSARLSGSYYEQYF. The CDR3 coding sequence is TGCAGTGCCCGACTTAGCGGGAGCTACTACGAGCAGTACTTC.

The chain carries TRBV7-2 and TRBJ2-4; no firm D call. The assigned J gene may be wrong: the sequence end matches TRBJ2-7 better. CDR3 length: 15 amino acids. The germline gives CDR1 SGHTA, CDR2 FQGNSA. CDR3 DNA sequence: TGTGCCAGCAGCTTAGGTAGGGAACCCCCCTACGAGCAGTACTTC. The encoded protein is CASSLGREPPYEQYF.

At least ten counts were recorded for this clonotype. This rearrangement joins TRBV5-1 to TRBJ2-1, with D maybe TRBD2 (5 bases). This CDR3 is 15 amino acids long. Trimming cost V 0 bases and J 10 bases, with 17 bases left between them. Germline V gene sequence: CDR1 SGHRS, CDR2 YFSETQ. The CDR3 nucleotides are TGCGCCAGCAGCTTGGCCATTCGAGGGATGGGAGAGCAGTTCTTC. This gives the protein CASSLAIRGMGEQFF.

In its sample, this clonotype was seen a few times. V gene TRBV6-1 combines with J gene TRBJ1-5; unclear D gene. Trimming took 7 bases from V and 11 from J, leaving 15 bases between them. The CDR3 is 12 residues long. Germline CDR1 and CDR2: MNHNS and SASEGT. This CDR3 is CASKDGDLAQHF. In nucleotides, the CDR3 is TGTGCCAGCAAGGACGGAGACCTGGCCCAGCATTTT.

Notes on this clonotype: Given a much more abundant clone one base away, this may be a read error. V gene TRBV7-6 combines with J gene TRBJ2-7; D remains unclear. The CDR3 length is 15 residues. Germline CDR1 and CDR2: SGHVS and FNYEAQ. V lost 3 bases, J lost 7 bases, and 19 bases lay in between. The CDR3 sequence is CASSLIGQAAQEQYF. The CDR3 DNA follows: TGTGCCAGCAGCTTGATCGGTCAGGCGGCGCAAGAGCAGTACTTC.

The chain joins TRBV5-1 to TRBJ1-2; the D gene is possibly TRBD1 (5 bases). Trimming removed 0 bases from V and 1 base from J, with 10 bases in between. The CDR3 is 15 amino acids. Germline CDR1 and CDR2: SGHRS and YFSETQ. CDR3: CASSLGQSFNYGYTF. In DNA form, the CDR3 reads TGCGCCAGCAGCTTGGGACAGAGCTTTAACTATGGCTACACCTTC.

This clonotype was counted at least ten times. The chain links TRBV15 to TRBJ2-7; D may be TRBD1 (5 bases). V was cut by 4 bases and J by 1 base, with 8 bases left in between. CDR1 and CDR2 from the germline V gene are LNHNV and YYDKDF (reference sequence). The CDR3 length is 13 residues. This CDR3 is CATSKPGSYEQYF. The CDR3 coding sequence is TGTGCCACCAGCAAACCAGGGTCCTACGAGCAGTACTTC. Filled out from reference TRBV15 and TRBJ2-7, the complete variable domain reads DAMVIQNPRYQVTQFGKPVTLSCSQTLNHNVMYWYQQKSSQAPKLLFHYYDKDFNNEADTPDNFQSRRPNTSFCFLDIRSPGLGDTAMYLCATSKPGSYEQYFGPGTRLTVT.

The CDR3 here is CASSQGTFPGNEQFF. The DNA for the CDR3 is TGTGCCAGCAGCCAAGGGACCTTCCCTGGAAATGAGCAGTTCTTC. The J gene is TRBJ2-1, the V gene TRBV7-2, with D possibly called TRBD1 or TRBD2 (5 bases each). CDR1 SGHTA and CDR2 FQGNSA come from the germline V gene. The CDR3 consists of 15 residues. V lost 5 bases to trimming and J lost 7 bases, with 18 bases between them.

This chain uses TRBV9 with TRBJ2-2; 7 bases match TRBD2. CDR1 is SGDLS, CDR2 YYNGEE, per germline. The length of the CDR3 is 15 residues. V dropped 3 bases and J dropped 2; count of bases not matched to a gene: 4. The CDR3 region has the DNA TGTGCCAGCAGCGGATCTAGCGGCAACACCGGGGAGCTGTTTTTT. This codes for CASSGSSGNTGELFF.

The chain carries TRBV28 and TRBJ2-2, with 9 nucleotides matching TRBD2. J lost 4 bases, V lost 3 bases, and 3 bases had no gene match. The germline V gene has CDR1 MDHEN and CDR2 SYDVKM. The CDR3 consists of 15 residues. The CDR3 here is CASSFSGGPTGELFF. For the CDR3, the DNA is TGTGCCAGCAGTTTTAGCGGGGGACCCACCGGGGAGCTGTTTTTT. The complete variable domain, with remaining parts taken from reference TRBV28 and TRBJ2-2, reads DVKVTQSSRYLVKRTGEKVFLECVQDMDHENMFWYRQDPGLGLRLIYFSYDVKMKEKGDIPEGYSVSREKKERFSLILESASTNQTSMYLCASSFSGGPTGELFFGEGSRLTVL.

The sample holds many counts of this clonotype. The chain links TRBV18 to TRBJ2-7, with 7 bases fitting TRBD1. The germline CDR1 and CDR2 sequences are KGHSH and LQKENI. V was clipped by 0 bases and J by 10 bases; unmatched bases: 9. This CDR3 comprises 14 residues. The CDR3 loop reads CASSPPEDRQAQYF. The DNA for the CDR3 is TGTGCCAGCTCACCACCCGAGGACAGGCAGGCCCAGTACTTC.

CDR3 sequence: CSASGPTDTQYF. CDR3 nucleotides: TGCAGTGCTAGCGGGCCCACAGATACGCAGTATTTT. The V gene is TRBV20-1, the J gene TRBJ2-3; D not resolved. There are 12 residues in the CDR3. Germline CDR1 and CDR2: DFQATT and SNEGSKA (reference sequence). Trimming took 3 bases from V and 2 from J, leaving 6 bases between them.

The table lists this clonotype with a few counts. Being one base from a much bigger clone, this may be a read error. Written as DNA, the CDR3 is TGTGCCAGCAGCGTCCGGGGGAATAGCGGGGTAGGTACAGATACGCAGTATTTT. As protein: CASSVRGNSGVGTDTQYF. The chain recombines TRBV9 with TRBJ2-3; 8 bases map to TRBD2. Trimming cost V 2 bases and J 3 bases; bases outside gene matches: 14. The germline CDR1 and CDR2 sequences are SGDLS and YYNGEE. This CDR3 contains 18 residues.